The source of this TCR beta chain is a study of human T cells and chemical hapten exposure. The wider study: Patch tests delivered 0.01% DPC to the upper back and were evaluated at 6 days.

There are many counts of this clonotype. TCRdb reanalysed the RACE reads using MiXCR and keeps one entry per CDR3 protein. The sample carries 60,000 to 80,000 distinct CDR3 sequences, around 7% recorded once. The time point was: pre-sensitization, week 0. Treatment in this sample: therapeutic diphenylcyclopropenone sensitization with weekly scalp DPC. The study drew its donors from alopecia patients who were 18 to 70 years old and suitable for DPC. The material sequenced was whole blood, taken in connection with sensitization to the hapten diphenylcyclopropenone (DPC). The sequence derives from a woman in her thirties with alopecia areata. Some clones in this sample may be carry-over from other donors' samples.

The CDR3 region has the DNA TGTGCCAGCAGTGAGAGGGGACCGACAGGGGGCACTGAAGCTTTCTTT. It translates to CASSERGPTGGTEAFF. V gene TRBV2 combines with J gene TRBJ1-1; 9 nucleotides match TRBD1. CDR3 length: 16 amino acids. Germline lookup yields CDR1 SNHLY and CDR2 FYNNEI. The V and J ends lost 3 bases and 4 bases, in that order; junction bases with no gene match: 9. The full variable domain, completed using reference TRBV2 and TRBJ1-1, is EPEVTQTPSHQVTQMGQEVILRCVPISNHLYFYWYRQILGQKVEFLVSFYNNEISEKSEIFDDQFSVERPDGSNFTLKIRSTKLEDSAMYFCASSERGPTGGTEAFFGQGTRLTVV.